The rows below give T cell receptor beta chains drawn from one sample of a study of blood T cell repertoires in COVID-19. The method was immunoSEQ multiplex PCR; TCRdb's version includes in-frame clones alone and lacks a portion of them. There are 120,000 or so clones in the sample; more than 70% occur only once, and 1.5% lies in the top ten. Material for sequencing was peripheral blood. These TCRs come from a human donor in a cohort sampled during active COVID-19. Each CDR3 is given without its conserved first and last residue. D genes are given only for firm matches.

v_call	j_call	d_call	cdr3_aa
TRBV11-3	TRBJ2-3	-	ASSSMSDPRNTQY
TRBV2	TRBJ2-5	-	ASSDWGEETQY
TRBV5-6	TRBJ2-7	TRBD1	ASSLVGQGLEQY
TRBV19	TRBJ1-1	-	ASSIGKGSEAF
TRBV11-2	TRBJ1-6	-	ASSQRSSYNSPLH
TRBV18	TRBJ1-1	TRBD1	ASSPDRNEAF
TRBV10-3	TRBJ1-6	TRBD1	AINGQGNNSPLH
TRBV21-1	TRBJ1-5	-	ASSKVDYDNQPQH
TRBV6-5	TRBJ1-5	-	ASTGRRQPQH
TRBV3-1/TRBV3-2	TRBJ2-3	TRBD2	ASSQVTSGGHN
TRBV28	TRBJ2-5	-	ASSSIGGGETQY
TRBV4-2	TRBJ2-7	TRBD1	ASSQGGGQGYEQY
TRBV24-1	TRBJ2-3	TRBD2	ATSDPPTSGSRDTQY
TRBV19	TRBJ2-6	TRBD1	ASSKDRQGGFSGANVLT
TRBV27	TRBJ2-7	TRBD2	ASSKSTSGSWYEQY
TRBV7-9	TRBJ1-1	TRBD1	ASSLRPGTGTNTEAF
TRBV2	TRBJ2-5	TRBD1	ASNPGGKQTQY
TRBV27	TRBJ1-5	TRBD1	ASSFRTGGQPQH
TRBV2	TRBJ1-6	-	ATLDRSGNSPLH
TRBV7-9	TRBJ2-7	-	ASSSTLDISYEQY
TRBV18	TRBJ2-1	-	ASSPVLGNEQF
TRBV25-1	TRBJ2-1	TRBD2	ASSDQGLAFDEQF
TRBV13	TRBJ2-1	TRBD2	ASSQTPAGGYNEQF
TRBV5-1	TRBJ1-1	TRBD1	ASSARPPRDSWNTEAF
TRBV29-1	TRBJ2-1	TRBD2	SVEMGGYNEQF
TRBV10-3	TRBJ1-2	-	AIRPGNYGYT
TRBV28	TRBJ2-7	TRBD1	ATRTGRAAAYEQY
TRBV6-4	TRBJ2-2	-	ASSEGPTETGELF
TRBV27	TRBJ2-7	-	ASSPGKGVEQY
TRBV5-1	TRBJ1-2	TRBD1	ASSSTRDRLYYGYT
TRBV7-9	TRBJ2-3	-	ASSLGRDTQY
TRBV19	TRBJ2-4	-	ASSIDRVPASKNIQY
TRBV7-9	TRBJ2-3	-	ASSDRDLDTQY
TRBV13	TRBJ2-3	-	ASSSTTTGSGTDTQY
TRBV19	TRBJ1-2	TRBD1	ASSIDWTGLYGYT
TRBV2	TRBJ1-2	-	ASSETAAYGYT
TRBV24-1	TRBJ2-3	TRBD1	ATSEDRGIGDTQY
TRBV4-1	TRBJ2-3	-	ASSQATITDTQY
TRBV5-1	TRBJ2-7	-	ASSLSVADLFSGEQY
TRBV10-3	TRBJ2-5	TRBD2	AISGVAGVETQY
TRBV9	TRBJ2-2	-	ASSVAGITNTGELF
TRBV5-1	TRBJ2-7	TRBD2	ASSPGTTYEQY
TRBV5-5	TRBJ1-1	TRBD1	ASSREGAAF
TRBV3-1/TRBV3-2	TRBJ1-6	TRBD1	ASSPGQGAPLH
TRBV4-2	TRBJ2-3	TRBD1	ASSQGPGTGGTDTQY
TRBV7-9	TRBJ1-6	-	ASSLAGAYSPLH
TRBV11-2	TRBJ2-2	-	ASILTGELF
TRBV6-1	TRBJ1-5	-	ASSEEGVWRQPQH
TRBV18	TRBJ2-1	TRBD1	ASSGTGNYNEQF
TRBV5-1	TRBJ1-5	TRBD1	ASSLTGTADELN
TRBV3-1/TRBV3-2	TRBJ1-3	-	ASSQVMVDWDSGNTIY
TRBV7-9	TRBJ1-2	-	ASSVRRDTNYGYT
TRBV28	TRBJ2-3	-	ASTPVARGTDTQY
TRBV5-1	TRBJ2-3	TRBD1	ASSSKGTGSTDTQY
TRBV5-1	TRBJ1-1	-	ASSLKLDTEAF
TRBV28	TRBJ2-7	-	ASTSPSVDEQY
TRBV5-1	TRBJ2-3	-	ASSLATNREPDTQY
TRBV28	TRBJ2-7	TRBD2	ASRITSGSHYEQY
TRBV4-1	TRBJ1-2	-	ASSQGGWGRDYGYT